Below, 30 T cell receptor beta chains from the same sample are listed, as sequenced in a study of OX40 agonist ivuxolimab in advanced cancers. TCRdb's table, derived via immunoSEQ multiplex PCR, lists solely in-frame clones and lacks some. Counted here are nearly 80,000 clones, about 94% occurring once; the ten biggest clones make up 8.5% to 10%. Material: CD4+ or CD8+ T cells sorted from blood, obtained in a trial of the OX40 agonist ivuxolimab. The receptor source for this set is an adult with an advanced solid tumor such as melanoma, head and neck, liver or kidney cancer.

The chain links TRBV7-9 to TRBJ2-7, with a possible D match to TRBD2 (11 bases). Germline loops: CDR1 SEHNR, CDR2 FQNEAQ (reference sequence). This CDR3 spans 19 amino acids. V was shortened by 1 base and J by 2 bases, with 24 bases between the two germline ends. The CDR3 DNA follows: TGTGCCAGCAGCTTAGAAGAGGGACAGGGGACTAGCGGAGCCTACGAGCAGTACTTC. It encodes CASSLEEGQGTSGAYEQYF.

The gene calls are TRBV28 and TRBJ1-1; 9 bases map to TRBD1. The CDR3 covers 15 residues. Losses at the gene ends were 8 bases for V and 0 bases for J; bases not matched to a gene: 7. CDR1 and CDR2 (germline): MDHEN, SYDVKM. The CDR3 here is CASGQGWGMNTEAFF. The DNA for the CDR3 is TGTGCCAGCGGACAGGGGTGGGGAATGAACACTGAAGCTTTCTTT.

CDR3 loop: CASRESQGVGTEAFF. DNA for the CDR3: TGTGCCAGCAGGGAATCGCAGGGCGTAGGTACTGAAGCTTTCTTT. The V gene is TRBV2, the J gene TRBJ1-1; D possibly corresponds to TRBD1 (5 bases). The CDR3 totals 15 residues. The germline V gene has CDR1 SNHLY and CDR2 FYNNEI. Trimming took 6 bases from V and 5 from J, leaving 19 bases between them.

The chain employs TRBV7-2 and TRBJ1-5; 7 bases line up with TRBD1. The CDR3 contains 15 residues. Germline assignment: CDR1 SGHTA and CDR2 FQGNSA. The J segment lost 3 bases and the V segment lost 6 bases, leaving 8 bases of the junction unmatched. The CDR3 loop is CASSTDRFVNQPQHF. CDR3 DNA: TGTGCCAGCAGTACGGACAGGTTCGTCAATCAGCCCCAGCATTTT. The whole variable domain, remainder taken from reference TRBV7-2 and TRBJ1-5, is GAGVSQSPSNKVTEKGKDVELRCDPISGHTALYWYRQSLGQGLEFLIYFQGNSAPDKSGLPSDRFSAERTGGSVSTLTIQRTQQEDSAVYLCASSTDRFVNQPQHFGDGTRLSIL.

The chain employs TRBV11-1 and TRBJ2-7, with 9 bases lining up with TRBD1. The CDR3 totals 14 residues. Germline CDR1 and CDR2: SGHAT and FQDESV (reference sequence). V was clipped by 5 bases and J by 0 bases; unmatched bases: 2. The chain's CDR3 is CASSPTGGSYEQYF. The CDR3 region has the DNA TGTGCCAGCAGCCCGACAGGGGGCTCCTACGAGCAGTACTTC.

This sequence joins TRBV5-1 and TRBJ2-1; tentatively, D is TRBD2 (5 bases). V was trimmed by 0 bases and J by 5 bases, leaving 6 bases between them. Germline V gene sequence: CDR1 SGHRS, CDR2 YFSETQ. CDR3 length: 13 residues. The CDR3 DNA sequence: TGCGCCAGCAGCTTGGTACTAGACAATGAGCAGTTCTTC. Amino acids: CASSLVLDNEQFF.

This chain joins TRBV7-9 and TRBJ2-7; D perhaps matches TRBD2 (5 bases). The CDR3 consists of 14 residues. V lost 5 bases, J lost 4 bases, and 15 bases lay in between. The germline gives CDR1 SEHNR, CDR2 FQNEAQ (reference sequence). CDR3 residues: CASSPPGSRYEQYF. For the CDR3, the DNA is TGTGCCAGCAGCCCCCCTGGGAGTCGGTACGAGCAGTACTTC.

This clone was seen at least ten times. The chain is built from TRBV28 and TRBJ1-3, with D possibly being TRBD1 (5 bases). CDR3 length equals 18 residues. V lost 1 base and J 0 bases, leaving 16 bases between the germline ends. The germline CDR1 and CDR2 sequences are MDHEN and SYDVKM. The CDR3 sequence is CASSLSILGVYSGNTIYF. CDR3 sequence (DNA): TGTGCCAGCAGTTTATCTATCCTAGGGGTCTACTCTGGAAACACCATATATTTT.

The chain has TRBV11-2 and TRBJ2-5, with 15 bases aligning to TRBD2. Germline CDR1 reads SGHAT; CDR2 reads FQNNGV. Losses at the gene ends were 5 bases for V and 4 bases for J; bases not matched to a gene: 5. The CDR3 is made up of 16 amino acids. CDR3 in DNA: TGTGCCAGCAGCGGACTAGCGGGAGGGTTTCCAGAGACCCAGTACTTC. It encodes CASSGLAGGFPETQYF.

V and J are TRBV14 and TRBJ2-1, with TRBD1 identical over 10 bases. V was pared by 0 bases and J by 6 bases, with 14 bases of the junction left unmatched. Germline loops: CDR1 SGHDN, CDR2 FVKESK. This CDR3 has 19 amino acids. The CDR3 here is CASSQESITDRGSFNEQFF. The CDR3 nucleotides are TGTGCCAGCAGCCAAGAAAGTATTACGGACAGGGGGTCTTTCAATGAGCAGTTCTTC. Filled out from reference TRBV14 and TRBJ2-1, the complete variable domain reads EAGVTQFPSHSVIEKGQTVTLRCDPISGHDNLYWYRRVMGKEIKFLLHFVKESKQDESGMPNNRFLAERTGGTYSTLKVQPAELEDSGVYFCASSQESITDRGSFNEQFFGPGTRLTVL.

The chain joins TRBV4-2 to TRBJ2-7, with 9 positions matching TRBD1. Germline V CDR1 and CDR2: LGHNA, YNFKEQ. Trimming took 3 bases from V and 6 from J; bases not matched to a gene: 6. CDR3 size: 14 residues. The CDR3 coding sequence is TGTGCCAGCAGCCACGAGGACAGGGGCAGCGAGCAGTACTTC. Translated, it gives CASSHEDRGSEQYF.

This chain joins TRBV11-1 and TRBJ1-1, with D perhaps TRBD1 (6 bases). Germline CDR1 and CDR2: SGHAT and FQDESV (reference sequence). The CDR3 runs 14 residues. The ends were cut back, 2 bases at V and 11 bases at J, with 18 bases in the middle. The CDR3 bases are TGTGCCAGCAGCTTAAGTAACGATGGGGGGCGTGCTTTCTTT. Translation gives CASSLSNDGGRAFF.

The V and J genes are TRBV9 and TRBJ2-2; D could derive from TRBD1 or TRBD2 (5 bases each). CDR1 is SGDLS and CDR2 is YYNGEE in the germline V gene. V was clipped by 6 bases and J by 3 bases, with 12 bases between them. The CDR3 extends over 14 amino acids. The CDR3 spells CASTARGDTGELFF. The CDR3 DNA sequence: TGTGCCAGCACCGCCCGGGGCGACACCGGGGAGCTGTTTTTT.

This clone was counted once. The J gene is TRBJ2-3, the V gene TRBV10-3; D call uncertain. The germline V and J ends were trimmed by 0 bases and 3 bases, with 7 bases remaining between them. This CDR3 is 14 amino acids long. The germline V gene encodes CDR1 ENHRY and CDR2 SYGVKD. The CDR3 bases are TGTGCCATCAGTGAGTCGGATCGGACAGATACGCAGTATTTT. Its translation: CAISESDRTDTQYF.

This chain connects TRBV25-1 to TRBJ1-2, with D unresolved. Per germline, CDR1 MGHDK and CDR2 SYGVNS. The V gene lost 2 bases and the J gene lost 4 bases, with 8 bases spanning the gap. The CDR3 is 13 amino acids. For the CDR3, the DNA is TGTGCCAGCAGTGAAAAACCGGCCTATGGCTACACCTTC. Protein product: CASSEKPAYGYTF.

This rearrangement joins TRBV7-8 to TRBJ2-7; 9 bases are a match to TRBD2. V lost 8 bases to trimming and J lost 4 bases; unmatched junction nucleotides: 9. Germline V gene lookup returns CDR1 SGHVS and CDR2 FQNEAQ. CDR3 length: 14 residues. The chain's CDR3 is CASAGGAGGYEQYF. The CDR3 coding sequence is TGTGCCAGCGCCGGGGGAGCGGGGGGATACGAGCAGTACTTC.

The chain uses TRBV5-1 and TRBJ2-7, with 7 bases aligning to TRBD1. The germline CDR1 and CDR2 sequences are SGHRS and YFSETQ. V lost 1 base, J lost 3 bases, and 7 bases stayed unmatched. The CDR3 is 15 amino acids. The CDR3 is CASSLWSGGDYEQYF. Written as DNA, the CDR3 is TGCGCCAGCAGCTTGTGGTCAGGGGGAGACTACGAGCAGTACTTC. Complete variable domain (other parts from reference TRBV5-1 and TRBJ2-7): KAGVTQTPRYLIKTRGQQVTLSCSPISGHRSVSWYQQTPGQGLQFLFEYFSETQRNKGNFPGRFSGRQFSNSRSEMNVSTLELGDSALYLCASSLWSGGDYEQYFGPGTRLTVT.

The chain employs TRBV5-4 and TRBJ1-1; 11 positions agree with TRBD1. From germline, CDR1 is SGHNT and CDR2 YYREEE (reference sequence). V dropped 4 bases and J dropped 1; count of bases not matched to a gene: 15. The CDR3 consists of 19 residues. This CDR3 reads CASSMGQGDIAPQNTEAFF. The CDR3 DNA is TGTGCCAGCAGCATGGGACAGGGGGATATTGCACCTCAGAACACTGAAGCTTTCTTT.

This chain joins TRBV30 and TRBJ1-1; D is unresolved. The V gene lost 1 base and the J gene lost 6 bases, with 15 bases spanning the gap. The germline gives CDR1 GTSNPN, CDR2 SVGIG (reference sequence). The CDR3 is 14 amino acids. CDR3 DNA sequence: TGTGCCTGGAGTGCCGTTTCGGCCACCGCTGAAGCTTTCTTT. It codes for CAWSAVSATAEAFF.

This rearrangement joins TRBV21-1 to TRBJ2-7. TRBV21-1 is an annotated pseudogene. The CDR3 is 17 residues long. CDR3 bases: TGTGCCAGCAGCAAAGGTAGGCGGCAGGAACCTCTTGACGAGCAGTACTTC. It codes for CASSKGRRQEPLDEQYF.

This chain links TRBV29-1 with TRBJ2-1, with TRBD2 matching over 8 bases. The CDR3 runs 13 residues. CDR1 and CDR2 from the germline V gene are SQVTM and ANQGSEA. With V trimmed by 7 bases and J by 6 bases, 8 bases remained unmatched. The CDR3 DNA is TGCAGCGACGAAGGGACTAGTTCCAATGAGCAGTTCTTC. Amino acids: CSDEGTSSNEQFF.

This chain joins TRBV20-1 and TRBJ2-1; 7 bases are a match to TRBD2. From germline, CDR1 is DFQATT and CDR2 SNEGSKA (reference sequence). This CDR3 region has 11 residues. The chain's CDR3 is CNPGGLNEQFF. CDR3 bases: TGCAACCCGGGAGGTCTCAATGAGCAGTTCTTC.

This chain joins TRBV11-3 and TRBJ2-2; 8 bases map to TRBD1. The CDR3 consists of 15 residues. The V gene end was trimmed by 3 bases and the J gene end by 6 bases; junction bases not matched to a gene: 6. Germline values: CDR1 SGHNT, CDR2 YENEEA. The CDR3 reads CASSLGQGAAGELFF. The CDR3 coding sequence is TGTGCCAGCAGCTTGGGCCAGGGGGCTGCCGGGGAGCTGTTTTTT.

The J gene is TRBJ2-3, the V gene TRBV5-6; D unclear. Germline CDR1 is SGHDT and CDR2 is YYEEEE. Trimming stripped 3 bases from V and 3 bases from J, with 11 bases between. The CDR3 totals 14 residues. This CDR3 reads CASSSSWVTDTQYF. The CDR3 DNA reads TGTGCCAGCAGCTCGAGTTGGGTTACAGATACGCAGTATTTT.

The V gene is TRBV2, the J gene TRBJ2-3; 8 bases agree with TRBD2. The length of the CDR3 is 15 residues. Losses at the gene ends were 8 bases for V and 2 bases for J; bases not matched to a gene: 9. The V gene's germline CDR1 is SNHLY and CDR2 FYNNEI. In DNA form, the CDR3 reads TGTGCCAGCCTGAAGAGCGGGGGAGTCACAGATACGCAGTATTTT. Its protein is CASLKSGGVTDTQYF. The variable domain in full, with the rest retrieved from reference TRBV2 and TRBJ2-3, is EPEVTQTPSHQVTQMGQEVILRCVPISNHLYFYWYRQILGQKVEFLVSFYNNEISEKSEIFDDQFSVERPDGSNFTLKIRSTKLEDSAMYFCASLKSGGVTDTQYFGPGTRLTVL.

The chain is built from TRBV15 and TRBJ2-6, with a weak D call TRBD1 (5 bases). The CDR3 extends over 15 amino acids. Per germline, CDR1 LNHNV and CDR2 YYDKDF (reference sequence). The V end was cut by 1 base, the J end by 4 bases, with 8 bases between. CDR3 DNA sequence: TGTGCCACCAGCAGAGGGGGCCAGGGGGCCAACGTCCTGACTTTC. It codes for CATSRGGQGANVLTF.

This rearrangement joins TRBV9 to TRBJ2-5; TRBD2 matches at 8 bases. The CDR3 length is 14 residues. After removal of 0 bases from V and 4 bases from J, the junction contained 2 bases not matched to a gene. The V gene's germline CDR1 is SGDLS and CDR2 YYNGEE. CDR3 DNA: TGTGCCAGCAGCGTAGGGGCGGGGGGAGAGACCCAGTACTTC. Its protein product is CASSVGAGGETQYF.

The chain uses TRBV2 and TRBJ1-6; no firm D call. V was pared by 3 bases and J by 5 bases, with 11 bases between. CDR3 size: 15 residues. Germline CDR1 SNHLY, CDR2 FYNNEI. CDR3 sequence (DNA): TGTGCCAGCAGTGATCGCGGCCTTAATAATTCACCCCTCCACTTT. This sequence encodes CASSDRGLNNSPLHF. Supplemented by reference TRBV2 and TRBJ1-6, the full variable domain reads EPEVTQTPSHQVTQMGQEVILRCVPISNHLYFYWYRQILGQKVEFLVSFYNNEISEKSEIFDDQFSVERPDGSNFTLKIRSTKLEDSAMYFCASSDRGLNNSPLHFGNGTRLTVT.

This clone is a singleton in its sample. The CDR3 protein is CASSLGPAPYEQYF. CDR3 DNA: TGTGCCAGCAGCTTGGGGCCGGCCCCCTACGAGCAGTACTTC. The chain couples TRBV7-9 to TRBJ2-7, with a possible D match to TRBD1 (5 bases). The germline V gene encodes CDR1 SEHNR and CDR2 FQNEAQ (reference sequence). V was shortened by 3 bases and J by 2 bases, with 11 bases between the two germline ends. The CDR3 is 14 amino acids. The variable domain in full, with the rest retrieved from reference TRBV7-9 and TRBJ2-7, is DTGVSQNPRHKITKRGQNVTFRCDPISEHNRLYWYRQTLGQGPEFLTYFQNEAQLEKSRLLSDRFSAERPKGSFSTLEIQRTEQGDSAMYLCASSLGPAPYEQYFGPGTRLTVT.

Comment on this clone: At the DNA level, this CDR3 is encoded by other sequences in the same sample as well. This rearrangement joins TRBV7-9 to TRBJ2-5; 9 bases fit TRBD1. V shed 1 base, J shed 5 bases, and the junction held 5 bases outside the gene matches. CDR3 size: 15 residues. In germline, CDR1 is SEHNR, CDR2 FQNEAQ (reference sequence). CDR3 in DNA: TGTGCCAGCAGCTTAGGAACAGGGGGCCGCGAGACCCAGTACTTC. Its protein product is CASSLGTGGRETQYF.